The clone carrying this T cell receptor (beta chain) was counted only a few times. These data come from a study of blood T cells in healthy people across ages. PCR was performed a second time for about 6 to 12 cycles using a sample-barcoded 5' primer and a J-beta primer mix. TCRdb re-called the 5' RACE reads through MiXCR, storing one row per CDR3 protein. The sample holds about 1,800,000 distinct CDR3 sequences, 28% seen once. V lost 5 bases, J lost 4 bases, and 9 bases lay in between. Germline V gene data show CDR1 as SGHAT and CDR2 as FQNNGV. The CDR3 is made up of 14 amino acids. This receptor was identified in a woman between 25 and 40 years old in good health. The sample consisted of blood. The gene calls are TRBV11-2 and TRBJ1-6; D is uncertain. CDR3 amino acids: CASSQNSYNSPLHF. The CDR3 nucleotides are TGTGCCAGCAGCCAAAACAGTTATAATTCACCCCTCCACTTT.